Following are 27 T cell receptor beta chains from one sample sequenced in a study of Graves' ophthalmopathy and Graves' hyperthyroidism. Amplification of the TCR beta CDR3 regions used RNA transcripts (as template). The workflow started with a first-round RT-PCR run with HTBI primers and then moved on to a second-round multiplex PCR. From the multiplex PCR reads, TCRdb called clonotypes with MiXCR, one entry per CDR3 protein. Of about 400,000 distinct CDR3 sequences in the sample, around 21% were seen once. The sample consisted of peripheral blood. The origin of the receptors is a woman younger than 30 with stable Graves' hyperthyroidism.

This clonotype was observed at least ten times. The chain recombines TRBV24-1 with TRBJ2-7; no definite D call. The CDR3 runs 11 residues. Per germline, CDR1 KGHDR and CDR2 SFDVKD. V was pared by 2 bases and J by 4 bases, with 2 bases between. The CDR3 protein is CATSDSYEQYF. The CDR3 region has the DNA TGTGCCACCAGTGATTCTTACGAGCAGTACTTC.

The chain couples TRBV2 to TRBJ1-1; 8 nucleotides line up with TRBD1. The CDR3 runs to 13 residues. Germline V CDR1 and CDR2: SNHLY, FYNNEI. After removal of 9 bases from V and 6 bases from J, the junction contained 9 bases not matched to a gene. This CDR3 reads CASRRDRTAEAFF. For the CDR3, the DNA is TGTGCCAGTCGCCGGGACAGGACCGCTGAAGCTTTCTTT.

In the case of this clonotype: The junction shows a germline mismatch at one end, possibly a read error. The chain combines TRBV12-3 or TRBV12-4 with TRBJ1-6; D is undetermined. The CDR3 is 13 amino acids. CDR3 sequence: CACRMAMISPLHF. The CDR3 DNA reads TGTGCCTGCAGGATGGCCATGATTTCACCCCTCCACTTT.

This clonotype turned up a few times. The rearrangement links TRBV10-3 to TRBJ1-1; D possibly corresponds to TRBD1 (5 bases). V lost 7 bases and J 2 bases, leaving 11 bases between the germline ends. The CDR3 spans 13 residues. The germline V gene encodes CDR1 ENHRY and CDR2 SYGVKD. The CDR3 is CAIKGTTNTEAFF. The CDR3 nucleotides are TGTGCCATCAAAGGGACTACTAACACTGAAGCTTTCTTT.

Notes on this clonotype: Germline is not matched at one junction end, which may reflect a read error. The V gene is TRBV6-1, the J gene TRBJ1-1, with D maybe TRBD1 (6 bases). Germline-derived CDR1 and CDR2 are MNHNS and SASEGT. This CDR3 has 13 amino acids. CDR3 nucleotides: TGTGCCAGCGCGGGGGCAATGAACACCGAAGCTTTCTTT. Its translation is CASAGAMNTEAFF.

This clonotype came up many times. The chain has TRBV6-1 and TRBJ1-2; TRBD1 matches 8 bases. The CDR3 sequence is 15 residues long. The junction had 9 bases not matched to a gene; V was cut back by 4 bases and J by 5 bases. CDR1 is MNHNS and CDR2 is SASEGT in the germline V gene. The CDR3 DNA follows: TGTGCCAGCAGTGGCGGACAGGGCAATAGGTATGGCTACACCTTC. Translating it yields CASSGGQGNRYGYTF.

This clonotype was observed at least ten times. The genes are TRBV29-1 and TRBJ1-1; maybe TRBD1 (6 bases). Trimming stripped 5 bases from V and 0 bases from J, with 10 bases between. CDR3 length: 13 residues. Germline assignment: CDR1 SQVTM and CDR2 ANQGSEA. This CDR3 is CSVNQGLNTEAFF. The CDR3 DNA follows: TGCAGCGTTAACCAGGGGTTGAACACTGAAGCTTTCTTT.

The V and J genes are TRBV12-3 or TRBV12-4 and TRBJ1-1; the D is unclear. The CDR3 is 13 amino acids. The V end was cut by 2 bases, the J end by 3 bases, with 7 bases between. CDR3 nucleotide sequence: TGTGCCAGCAGTTTATATCAGTACACTGAAGCTTTCTTT. Its protein product is CASSLYQYTEAFF.

The chain employs TRBV6-1 and TRBJ1-6, with TRBD1 matching over 7 bases. The V gene's germline CDR1 is MNHNS and CDR2 SASEGT. The ends lost 5 bases at V and 10 bases at J; junction bases unmatched: 8. The CDR3 is made up of 14 amino acids. DNA of the CDR3: TGTGCCAGCAGTCCGCGGGACAGCGAATCACCCCTCCACTTT. Translating it yields CASSPRDSESPLHF.

Ten or more counts support this clonotype. The CDR3 loop is CASSQDPGPVGQPQHF. The CDR3 nucleotides read TGTGCCAGCAGCCAAGATCCGGGGCCAGTAGGGCAGCCCCAGCATTTT. The J gene is TRBJ1-5, the V gene TRBV14, with a weak D call TRBD1 (5 bases). The V end lost 0 bases, the J end lost 7 bases, and 16 bases lay between the germline ends. Germline V gene lookup returns CDR1 SGHDN and CDR2 FVKESK. The CDR3 contains 16 residues.

The gene calls are TRBV10-3 and TRBJ2-5; D call uncertain. CDR1 and CDR2 (germline): ENHRY, SYGVKD. This CDR3 is built from 14 residues. Deletions cut 2 bases from V and 5 bases from J, with 12 bases between. The DNA of the CDR3 is TGTGCCATCAGTGAGGGTATCTCGGTGGAGACCCAGTACTTC. It translates to CAISEGISVETQYF.

V is TRBV6-5 and J is TRBJ2-7, with a weak D call TRBD1 (6 bases). With 2 bases removed from V and 3 bases from J, the gap between germline ends came to 11 bases. The germline V gene has CDR1 MNHEY and CDR2 SVGAGI. The CDR3 totals 14 residues. The CDR3 DNA sequence: TGTGCCAGCAGTTACGACGGGACACACTACGAGCAGTACTTC. Translating gives CASSYDGTHYEQYF.

This clonotype was seen more than once but under ten times. V gene TRBV28 combines with J gene TRBJ2-6; tentatively, D is TRBD1 (6 bases). The CDR3 totals 16 residues. The germline gives CDR1 MDHEN, CDR2 SYDVKM. Deletions cut 6 bases from V and 1 base from J, with 13 bases between. CDR3 in DNA: TGTGCCAGCAGCCCCGAGGGGGAGTCTGGGGCCAACGTCCTGACTTTC. It codes for CASSPEGESGANVLTF. Drawing the rest from reference TRBV28 and TRBJ2-6, the complete variable domain is DVKVTQSSRYLVKRTGEKVFLECVQDMDHENMFWYRQDPGLGLRLIYFSYDVKMKEKGDIPEGYSVSREKKERFSLILESASTNQTSMYLCASSPEGESGANVLTFGAGSRLTVL.

This chain connects TRBV12-5 to TRBJ2-7; a possible D gene is TRBD1 (6 bases). This CDR3 region has 15 residues. V shed 1 base and J shed 6 bases, with 16 bases lying between them. Germline V gene sequence: CDR1 LGHNT, CDR2 FRNRAP. The CDR3 sequence is CASGLGNQGLGEQYF. The CDR3 DNA follows: TGTGCTAGTGGTTTGGGAAATCAGGGGTTGGGCGAGCAGTACTTC.

This chain uses TRBV10-1 with TRBJ2-7, with a tentative D call TRBD1 (6 bases). The CDR3 extends over 12 amino acids. V shed 6 bases and J shed 7 bases, with 13 bases lying between them. The germline gives CDR1 WNHNN, CDR2 SYGVQD (reference sequence). CDR3 bases: TGCGCCAGCAGGGAACAGGGATGGGAGCAGTACTTC. It is translated as CASREQGWEQYF.

The chain employs TRBV5-1 and TRBJ2-2; no reliable D call. Between the trimmed V and J ends, which lost 0 bases and 1 base, there was a span of 7 bases. The CDR3 is 15 residues long. Germline V gives CDR1 SGHRS, CDR2 YFSETQ. The CDR3 region has the DNA TGCGCCAGCAGCTTGGCTTTACAGAACACCGGGGAGCTGTTTTTT. The encoded protein is CASSLALQNTGELFF.

This rearrangement joins TRBV19 to TRBJ1-2; 11 positions agree with TRBD1. The CDR3 totals 14 residues. Germline assignment: CDR1 LNHDA and CDR2 SQIVND (reference sequence). V gave up 7 bases and J gave up 8 bases; unmatched junction bases: 9. This CDR3 reads CASIGSDRGRGYTF. In DNA form, the CDR3 reads TGTGCCAGTATTGGTTCGGACAGGGGGCGCGGCTACACCTTC.

V usage is TRBV29-1 and J usage is TRBJ2-7; TRBD1 might be the D (5 bases). The CDR3 covers 13 residues. Germline CDR1 and CDR2: SQVTM and ANQGSEA. The V end was cut by 5 bases, the J end by 6 bases, with 17 bases between. This CDR3 is CSVLIQGHSEQYF. CDR3 DNA sequence: TGCAGCGTTCTAATCCAGGGCCACTCCGAGCAGTACTTC.

This clonotype was counted many times. V is TRBV28 and J is TRBJ2-7; perhaps TRBD2 as D (5 bases). Germline CDR1 MDHEN, CDR2 SYDVKM. The CDR3 length is 12 residues. Trimming stripped 6 bases from V and 6 bases from J, with 12 bases between. The CDR3 DNA is TGTGCCAGCAGAGACTACTTGGGCGAGCAGTACTTC. It yields the protein CASRDYLGEQYF.

This clonotype was counted between two and nine times. Given a much more abundant clone one base away, this may be a read error. The chain joins TRBV2 to TRBJ1-1, with a weak D call TRBD1 (5 bases). This CDR3 has 15 residues. CDR1 and CDR2 from the germline V gene are SNHLY and FYNNEI. CDR3 protein: CASRHTHEGNTEACF. The CDR3 DNA is TGTGCCAGCAGGCACACCCACGAGGGGAACACTGAAGCTTGCTTT.

This clonotype has at least ten counts. Mismatch with germline at one junction end may stem from a read error. The V gene is TRBV2, the J gene TRBJ1-1, with 9 bases matching TRBD1. Germline V lookup: CDR1 SNHLY, CDR2 FYNNEI. The CDR3 loop spans 15 amino acids. The chain's CDR3 is CAGSEVDRGRTEAFF. CDR3 DNA sequence: TGTGCCGGCAGCGAAGTGGACAGGGGCCGAACTGAAGCTTTCTTT.

This clonotype was detected many times. This chain joins TRBV18 and TRBJ1-2; 7 bases match TRBD1. Germline V gene sequence: CDR1 KGHSH, CDR2 LQKENI. The CDR3 is 13 residues long. After removal of 6 bases from V and 2 bases from J, the junction contained 3 bases not matched to a gene. CDR3 DNA: TGTGCCAGCTCTGACAGGGCGAACTATGGCTACACCTTC. Residues: CASSDRANYGYTF.

There are many counts of this clonotype. This chain links TRBV6-1 with TRBJ2-2; TRBD1 or TRBD2 may be the D gene (5 bases each). The V gene's germline CDR1 is MNHNS and CDR2 SASEGT. The ends were cut back, 4 bases at V and 5 bases at J, with 20 bases in the middle. The CDR3 is 17 residues long. The DNA of the CDR3 is TGTGCCAGCAGTGGGCATCCGGGACGGGCTAGGACCGGGGAGCTGTTTTTT. Amino acid sequence: CASSGHPGRARTGELFF.

Many counts were recorded for this clonotype. The chain carries TRBV15 and TRBJ1-2; 12 bases align to TRBD1. Germline CDR1 and CDR2: LNHNV and YYDKDF (reference sequence). The J segment lost 4 bases and the V segment lost 2 bases, leaving 11 bases of the junction unmatched. This CDR3 has 18 amino acids. Written as DNA, the CDR3 is TGTGCCACCAGCAGACGGGGGGGACAGGGGGCCGGTGGCTATGGCTACACCTTC. This gives the protein CATSRRGGQGAGGYGYTF.

This clonotype was recorded at least ten times. The chain carries TRBV5-1 and TRBJ2-7; D not certain. Germline-derived CDR1 and CDR2 are SGHRS and YFSETQ. V was cut by 4 bases and J by 2 bases, with 10 bases left in between. The CDR3 totals 13 residues. CDR3 in DNA: TGCGCCAGCAGCCCCAGCGCGCCCTACGAGCAGTACTTC. As protein: CASSPSAPYEQYF.

This clonotype occurred many times. The rearrangement uses TRBV20-1 and TRBJ2-5, with D maybe TRBD1 (5 bases). V shed 3 bases and J shed 1 base, with 21 bases lying between them. The CDR3 has 17 amino acids. Germline CDR1 reads DFQATT; CDR2 reads SNEGSKA (reference sequence). CDR3: CSASPDERTWPQETQYF. CDR3 DNA: TGCAGTGCTAGTCCTGATGAAAGGACATGGCCCCAAGAGACCCAGTACTTC.

The chain is built from TRBV20-1 and TRBJ1-1; possibly TRBD1 for D (5 bases). Germline V gene lookup returns CDR1 DFQATT and CDR2 SNEGSKA (reference sequence). This CDR3 has 14 residues. Trimming left V 2 bases short and J 0 bases short, with 10 bases between. This chain's CDR3 is CSARSGRMNTEAFF. The CDR3 region has the DNA TGCAGTGCTAGATCGGGACGGATGAACACTGAAGCTTTCTTT.